This T cell receptor beta chain was retrieved from a study of blood T cell repertoires in COVID-19. This CDR3 has 15 residues. Trimming pared 2 bases from V and 0 bases from J, leaving 11 bases between. Germline V CDR1 and CDR2: GTSNPN, SVGIG (reference sequence). Some clones are missing from TCRdb's copy, which holds only in-frame ones; the method was immunoSEQ multiplex PCR. The data show approximately 97,000 clones, 87% seen once. Input material: peripheral blood. This sequence was found in a woman in her fifties or sixties with COVID-19, enrolled during active disease. The chain combines TRBV30 with TRBJ1-3; D might be TRBD1 (5 bases). The CDR3 is CAWSIWRGSGNTIYF. The CDR3 region has the DNA TGTGCCTGGAGTATTTGGAGGGGCTCTGGAAACACCATATATTTT.